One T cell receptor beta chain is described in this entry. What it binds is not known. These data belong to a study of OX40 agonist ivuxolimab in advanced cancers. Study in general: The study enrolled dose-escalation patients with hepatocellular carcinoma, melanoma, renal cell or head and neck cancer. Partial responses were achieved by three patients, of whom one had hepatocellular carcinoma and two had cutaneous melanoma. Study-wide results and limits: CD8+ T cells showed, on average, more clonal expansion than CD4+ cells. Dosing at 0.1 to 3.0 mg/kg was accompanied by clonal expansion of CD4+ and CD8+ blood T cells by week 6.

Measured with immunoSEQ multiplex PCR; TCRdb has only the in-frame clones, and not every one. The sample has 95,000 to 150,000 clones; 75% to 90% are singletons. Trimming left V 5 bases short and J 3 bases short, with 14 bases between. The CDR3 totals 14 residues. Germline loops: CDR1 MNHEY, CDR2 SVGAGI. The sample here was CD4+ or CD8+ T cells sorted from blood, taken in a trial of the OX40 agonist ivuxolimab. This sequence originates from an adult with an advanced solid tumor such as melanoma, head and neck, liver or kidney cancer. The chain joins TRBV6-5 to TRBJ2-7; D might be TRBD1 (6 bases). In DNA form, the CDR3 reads TGTGCCAGCAGTGAAGATTTCAGGGGCTACGAGCAGTACTTC. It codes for CASSEDFRGYEQYF.